This T cell receptor (beta chain) appears in the sequencing data of a study of T cell repertoires in cytomegalovirus infection. At the level of the study: Selection of CMV epitopes for the study included recently identified HLA-C-restricted and well-studied HLA-B-restricted ones. Public signatures in TCR beta pointed to CMV infection and matching HLA type. Study-wide points: Ex vivo responses were dominated by HLA-C-restricted CMV-specific TCR beta clonotypes. Carriers of CMV and the relevant HLA type were discriminated by public TCR beta frequency.

On this clonotype itself: Its matching antigen is unknown.

TCRdb re-derived calls from the reads in MiXCR, one entry per CDR3 protein. The repertoire holds around 570,000 distinct CDR3 sequences, 40% seen once, with about 48% in the top ten. This CDR3 has 14 amino acids. Trimming at V came to 5 bases and at J to 3 bases, leaving 6 bases not matched to a gene. The germline V gene encodes CDR1 SGHTA and CDR2 FQGNSA. The source is a human donor in good health (CMV status not recorded). Some clones in this sample may be carry-over from other donors' samples. The chain has TRBV7-2 and TRBJ2-5; 7 bases are a match to TRBD1. Sequenced material: cultured PBMCs, taken from culture after CMV antigen stimulation. Here the CDR3 reads CASSPRDREETQYF. The CDR3 bases are TGTGCCAGCAGCCCCCGGGACAGAGAAGAGACCCAGTACTTC.